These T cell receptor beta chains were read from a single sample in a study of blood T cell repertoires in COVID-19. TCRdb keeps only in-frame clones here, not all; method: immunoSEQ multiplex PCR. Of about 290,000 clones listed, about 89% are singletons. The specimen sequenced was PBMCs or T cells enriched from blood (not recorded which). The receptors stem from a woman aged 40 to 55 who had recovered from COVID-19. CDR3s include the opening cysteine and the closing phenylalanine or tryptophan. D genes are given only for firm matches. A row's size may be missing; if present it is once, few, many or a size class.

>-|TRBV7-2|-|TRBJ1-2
CASSLGGRTSTYGYTF
TGTGCCAGCAGCTTAGGAGGCAGAACAAGTACCTATGGCTACACCTTC
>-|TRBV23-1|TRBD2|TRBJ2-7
CASTATGLAGRGYEQYF
TGCGCCAGCACCGCCACGGGGCTAGCGGGAAGGGGCTACGAGCAGTACTTC
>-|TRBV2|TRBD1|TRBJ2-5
CAGRRDSQETQYF
TGTGCCGGACGCCGGGACAGTCAAGAGACCCAGTACTTC
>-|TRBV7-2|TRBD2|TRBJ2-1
CASSPPGGPYNEQFF
TGTGCCAGCTCACCCCCGGGAGGCCCCTACAATGAGCAGTTCTTC
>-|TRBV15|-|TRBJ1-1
CATSGERNTEAFF
TGTGCCACCAGTGGAGAGCGCAACACTGAAGCTTTCTTT
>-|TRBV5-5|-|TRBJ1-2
CASSLFWGEDYGYTF
TGTGCCAGCAGCTTGTTCTGGGGAGAGGACTATGGCTACACCTTC
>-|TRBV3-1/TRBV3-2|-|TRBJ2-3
CASSQAGGTQYF
TGTGCCAGCAGCCAAGCAGGTGGGACGCAGTATTTT
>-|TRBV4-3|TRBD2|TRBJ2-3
CASSQGTSGRGDTQYF
TGCGCCAGCAGCCAGGGGACTAGCGGGAGGGGAGATACGCAGTATTTT
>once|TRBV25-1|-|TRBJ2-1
CASSELGGLLNEQFF
TGTGCCAGCAGTGAACTGGGCGGGCTGTTGAATGAGCAGTTCTTC
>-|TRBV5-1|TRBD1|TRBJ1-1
CASSVYRGGTEAFF
TGCGCCAGCAGCGTTTACAGGGGAGGCACTGAAGCTTTCTTT
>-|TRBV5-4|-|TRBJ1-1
CASSTTKGDSTEAFF
TGTGCCAGCAGCACGACGAAGGGGGATTCCACTGAAGCTTTCTTT
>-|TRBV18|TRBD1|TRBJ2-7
CASSEPGTATYEQYF
TGTGCCAGCTCAGAGCCCGGGACAGCAACCTACGAGCAGTACTTC
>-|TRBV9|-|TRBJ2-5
CASSVDREGTQYF
TGTGCCAGCAGCGTAGACAGGGAAGGGACCCAGTACTTC
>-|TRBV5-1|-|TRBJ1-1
CASSLSLTSNTEAFF
TGCGCCAGCAGCCTATCTTTGACATCAAACACTGAAGCTTTCTTT
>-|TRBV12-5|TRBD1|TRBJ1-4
CASGLVNRGPANEKLFF
TGTGCTAGTGGTTTGGTAAATAGGGGGCCGGCTAATGAAAAACTGTTTTTT
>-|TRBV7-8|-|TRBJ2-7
CASSLAAGPTIF
TGTGCCAGCAGCTTAGCGGCGGGGCCGACGATCTTC
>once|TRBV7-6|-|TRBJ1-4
CASSGRGRSGNEKLFF
TGTGCCAGCAGCGGCCGAGGTCGTTCGGGTAATGAAAAACTGTTTTTT
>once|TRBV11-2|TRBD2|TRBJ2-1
CASSSLREGLGTYNEQFF
TGTGCCAGCAGCAGCTTAAGGGAGGGACTAGGGACCTACAATGAGCAGTTCTTC
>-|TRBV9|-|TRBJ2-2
CASSVTRGGGELFF
TGTGCCAGCAGCGTAACCAGGGGCGGCGGGGAGCTGTTTTTT
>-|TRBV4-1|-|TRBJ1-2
CASSQDLAGSAKYGYTF
TGCGCCAGCAGCCAAGATTTGGCGGGGAGCGCTAAGTATGGCTACACCTTC
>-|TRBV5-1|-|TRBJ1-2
CASSLDGLLENYGYTF
TGCGCCAGCAGCTTGGACGGTTTATTAGAGAACTATGGCTACACCTTC
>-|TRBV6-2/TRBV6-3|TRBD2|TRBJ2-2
CASSFTGGITGELFF
TGTGCCAGCAGTTTCACGGGAGGGATCACCGGGGAGCTGTTTTTT
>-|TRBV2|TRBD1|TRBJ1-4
CASSGTGGGEKLFF
TGTGCCAGCAGCGGGACAGGAGGAGGAGAAAAACTGTTTTTT
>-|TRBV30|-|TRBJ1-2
CAWSVRRNYGYTF
TGTGCCTGGAGTGTGCGGAGGAACTATGGCTACACCTTC
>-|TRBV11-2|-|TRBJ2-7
CASSPTGTVTYEQYF
TGTGCCAGCAGCCCCACCGGGACTGTTACATACGAGCAGTACTTC
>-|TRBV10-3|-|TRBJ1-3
CAASGRSGTIYF
TGTGCCGCCTCCGGGAGAAGCGGCACCATATATTTT
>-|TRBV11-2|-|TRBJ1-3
CASSSTGSGNTIYF
TGTGCCAGCAGCTCGACAGGCTCTGGAAACACCATATATTTT
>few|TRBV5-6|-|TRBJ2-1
CASSLVGHRAVNEQFF
TGTGCCAGCAGCTTGGTGGGGCACAGGGCGGTCAATGAGCAGTTCTTC
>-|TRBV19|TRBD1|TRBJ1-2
CASSSRDRERGYTF
TGTGCCAGTAGCTCCCGGGACAGGGAGCGTGGCTACACCTTC
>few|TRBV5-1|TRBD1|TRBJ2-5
CASSLATGGGETQYF
TGCGCCAGCAGCTTGGCGACAGGGGGCGGAGAGACCCAGTACTTC
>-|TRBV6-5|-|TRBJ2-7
CASRTLATALEQYF
TGTGCCAGCAGGACACTAGCAACGGCTCTCGAGCAGTACTTC
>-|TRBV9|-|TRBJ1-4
CASSVGGANEKLFF
TGTGCCAGCAGCGTCGGCGGGGCTAATGAAAAACTGTTTTTT
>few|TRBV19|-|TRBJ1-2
CASSVGTGGYGYTF
TGTGCCAGTAGTGTCGGGACGGGAGGCTATGGCTACACCTTC